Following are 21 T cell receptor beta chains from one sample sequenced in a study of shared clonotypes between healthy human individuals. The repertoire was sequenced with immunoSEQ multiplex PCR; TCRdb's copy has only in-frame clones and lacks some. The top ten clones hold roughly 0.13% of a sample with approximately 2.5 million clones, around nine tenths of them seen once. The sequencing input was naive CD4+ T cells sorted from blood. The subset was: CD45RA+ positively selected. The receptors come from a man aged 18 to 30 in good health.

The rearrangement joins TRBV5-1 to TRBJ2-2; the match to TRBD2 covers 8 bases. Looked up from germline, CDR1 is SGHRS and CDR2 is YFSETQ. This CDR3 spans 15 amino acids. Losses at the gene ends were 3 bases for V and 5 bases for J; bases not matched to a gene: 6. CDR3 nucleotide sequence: TGCGCCAGCAGCTCGGGAGCGGGAGTTACCGGGGAGCTGTTTTTT. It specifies CASSSGAGVTGELFF.

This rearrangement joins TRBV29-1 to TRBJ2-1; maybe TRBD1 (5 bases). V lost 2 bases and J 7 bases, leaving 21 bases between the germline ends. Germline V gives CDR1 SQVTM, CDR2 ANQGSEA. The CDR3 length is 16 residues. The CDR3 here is CSVEMVGALWINEQFF. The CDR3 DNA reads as TGCAGCGTTGAAATGGTAGGGGCCCTCTGGATTAATGAGCAGTTCTTC.

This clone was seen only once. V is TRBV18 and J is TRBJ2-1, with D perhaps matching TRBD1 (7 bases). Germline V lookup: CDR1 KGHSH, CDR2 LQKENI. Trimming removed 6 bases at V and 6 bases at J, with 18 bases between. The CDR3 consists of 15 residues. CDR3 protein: CASSLGTAGGNEQFF. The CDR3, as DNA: TGTGCCAGCTCCCTAGGGACAGCGGGTGGCAATGAGCAGTTCTTC. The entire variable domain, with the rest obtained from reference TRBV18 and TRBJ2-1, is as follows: NAGVMQNPRHLVRRRGQEARLRCSPMKGHSHVYWYRQLPEEGLKFMVYLQKENIIDESGMPKERFSAEFPKEGPSILRIQQVVRGDSAAYFCASSLGTAGGNEQFFGPGTRLTVL.

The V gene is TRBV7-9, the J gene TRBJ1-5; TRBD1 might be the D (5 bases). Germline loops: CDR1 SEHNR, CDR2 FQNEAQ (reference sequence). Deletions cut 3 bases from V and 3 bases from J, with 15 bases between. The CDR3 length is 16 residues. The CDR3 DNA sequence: TGTGCCAGCAGCTTGGGGGACGGCACGATCAATCAGCCCCAGCATTTT. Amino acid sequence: CASSLGDGTINQPQHF.

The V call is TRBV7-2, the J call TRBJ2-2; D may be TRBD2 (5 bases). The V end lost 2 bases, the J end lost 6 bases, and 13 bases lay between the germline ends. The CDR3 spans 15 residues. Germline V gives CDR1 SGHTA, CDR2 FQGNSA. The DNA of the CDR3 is TGTGCCAGCAGCTTATTTGTAGTCGGGGCCGGGGAGCTGTTTTTT. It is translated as CASSLFVVGAGELFF.

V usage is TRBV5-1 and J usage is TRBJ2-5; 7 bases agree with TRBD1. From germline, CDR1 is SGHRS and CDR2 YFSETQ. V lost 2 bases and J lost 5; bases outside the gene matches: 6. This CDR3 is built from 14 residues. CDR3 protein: CASSFTGASETQYF. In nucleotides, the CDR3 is TGCGCCAGCAGCTTTACAGGGGCGAGTGAGACCCAGTACTTC.

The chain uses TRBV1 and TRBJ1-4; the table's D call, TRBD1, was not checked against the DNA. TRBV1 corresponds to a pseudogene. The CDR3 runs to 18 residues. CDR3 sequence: CTSAPLGQGAGNREKLFF. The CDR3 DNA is TGCACCAGCGCACCGTTAGGACAGGGGGCAGGTAATCGGGAAAAACTGTTTTTT.

The CDR3, as DNA: TGTGCCACCAGCAGAGATAGGGGGCGCGGAGAGACCCAGTACTTC. Its protein product is CATSRDRGRGETQYF. The genes are TRBV15 and TRBJ2-5, with 7 bases that match TRBD1. Trimming cost V 0 bases and J 4 bases; bases outside gene matches: 5. The CDR3 covers 15 residues. CDR1 is LNHNV, CDR2 YYDKDF, per germline (reference sequence).

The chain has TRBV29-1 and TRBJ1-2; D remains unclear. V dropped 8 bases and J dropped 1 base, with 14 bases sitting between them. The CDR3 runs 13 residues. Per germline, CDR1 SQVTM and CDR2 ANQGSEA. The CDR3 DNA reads TGCAGCTCCGGAGAGGGCCTTAACTATGGCTACACCTTC. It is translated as CSSGEGLNYGYTF.

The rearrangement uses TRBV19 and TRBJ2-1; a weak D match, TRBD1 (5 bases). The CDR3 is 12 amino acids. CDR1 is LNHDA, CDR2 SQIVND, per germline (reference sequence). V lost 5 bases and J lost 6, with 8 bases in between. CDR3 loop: CASSPGFNEQFF. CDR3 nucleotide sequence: TGTGCCAGTAGTCCAGGGTTCAATGAGCAGTTCTTC.

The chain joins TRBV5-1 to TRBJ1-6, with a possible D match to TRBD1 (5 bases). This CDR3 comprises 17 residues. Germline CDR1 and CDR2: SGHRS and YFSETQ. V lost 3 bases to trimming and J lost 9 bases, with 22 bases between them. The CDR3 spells CASSSGTSQASSSPLHF. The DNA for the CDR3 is TGCGCCAGCAGCTCCGGGACCAGTCAGGCTTCTAGTTCACCCCTCCACTTT.

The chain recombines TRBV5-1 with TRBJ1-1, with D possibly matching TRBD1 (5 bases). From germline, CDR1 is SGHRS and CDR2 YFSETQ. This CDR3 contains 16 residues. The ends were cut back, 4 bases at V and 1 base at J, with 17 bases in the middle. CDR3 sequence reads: CASSPGPSGANTEAFF. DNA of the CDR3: TGCGCCAGCAGCCCAGGACCTTCCGGGGCGAACACTGAAGCTTTCTTT.

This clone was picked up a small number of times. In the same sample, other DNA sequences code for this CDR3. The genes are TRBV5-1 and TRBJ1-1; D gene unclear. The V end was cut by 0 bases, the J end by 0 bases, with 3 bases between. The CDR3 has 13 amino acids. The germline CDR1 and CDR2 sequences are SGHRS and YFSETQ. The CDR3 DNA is TGCGCCAGCAGCTTGGAGCTGAACACTGAAGCTTTCTTT. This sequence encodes CASSLELNTEAFF.

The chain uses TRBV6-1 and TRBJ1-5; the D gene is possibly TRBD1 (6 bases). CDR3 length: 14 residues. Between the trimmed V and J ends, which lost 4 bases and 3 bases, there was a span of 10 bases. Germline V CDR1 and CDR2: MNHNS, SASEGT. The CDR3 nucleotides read TGTGCCAGCAGTGGACAGGTGAACAATCAGCCCCAGCATTTT. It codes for CASSGQVNNQPQHF.

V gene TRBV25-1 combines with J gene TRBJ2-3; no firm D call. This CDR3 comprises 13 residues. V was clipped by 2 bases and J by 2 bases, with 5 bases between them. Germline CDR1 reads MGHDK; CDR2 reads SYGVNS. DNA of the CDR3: TGTGCCAGCAGTGAAGTGGCCACAGATACGCAGTATTTT. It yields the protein CASSEVATDTQYF.

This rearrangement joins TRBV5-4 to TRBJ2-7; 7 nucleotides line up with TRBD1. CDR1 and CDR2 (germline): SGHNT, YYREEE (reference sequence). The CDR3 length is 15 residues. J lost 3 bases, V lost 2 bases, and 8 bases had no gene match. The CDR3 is CASSFGQETFYEQYF. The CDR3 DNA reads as TGTGCCAGCAGCTTCGGACAGGAGACTTTCTACGAGCAGTACTTC.

CDR3 amino acids: CASTLEPGGTYEQYF. In DNA, the CDR3 is TGTGCCAGCACCCTAGAACCGGGAGGGACCTACGAGCAGTACTTC. The rearrangement links TRBV2 to TRBJ2-7; 8 bases agree with TRBD2. The CDR3 sequence is 15 residues long. Germline V gene data show CDR1 as SNHLY and CDR2 as FYNNEI. Trimming cost V 7 bases and J 2 bases; bases outside gene matches: 10.

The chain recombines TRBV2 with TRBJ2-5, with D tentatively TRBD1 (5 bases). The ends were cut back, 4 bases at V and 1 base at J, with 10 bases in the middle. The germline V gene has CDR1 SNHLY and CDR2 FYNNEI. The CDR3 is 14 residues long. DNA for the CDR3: TGTGCCAGCAGTGTCACAGGCACCCAAGAGACCCAGTACTTC. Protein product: CASSVTGTQETQYF.

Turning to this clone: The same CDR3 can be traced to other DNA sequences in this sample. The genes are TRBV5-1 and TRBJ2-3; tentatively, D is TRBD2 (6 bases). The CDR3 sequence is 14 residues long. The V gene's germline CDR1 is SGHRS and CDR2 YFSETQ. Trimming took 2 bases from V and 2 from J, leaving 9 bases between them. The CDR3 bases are TGCGCCAGCAGCTTAGGAGGGTACACAGATACGCAGTATTTT. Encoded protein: CASSLGGYTDTQYF.

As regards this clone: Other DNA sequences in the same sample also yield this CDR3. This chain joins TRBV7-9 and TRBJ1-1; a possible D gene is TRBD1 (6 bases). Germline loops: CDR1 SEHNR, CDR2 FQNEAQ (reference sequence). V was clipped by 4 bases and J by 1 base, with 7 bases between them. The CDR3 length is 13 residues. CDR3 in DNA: TGTGCCAGCAGCTGGGGACAGAACACTGAAGCTTTCTTT. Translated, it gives CASSWGQNTEAFF.

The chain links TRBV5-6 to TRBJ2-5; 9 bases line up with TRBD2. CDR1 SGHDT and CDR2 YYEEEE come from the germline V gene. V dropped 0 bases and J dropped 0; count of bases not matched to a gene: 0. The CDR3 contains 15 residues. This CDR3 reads CASSLGGGDQETQYF. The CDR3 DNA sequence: TGTGCCAGCAGCTTGGGCGGGGGGGACCAAGAGACCCAGTACTTC.